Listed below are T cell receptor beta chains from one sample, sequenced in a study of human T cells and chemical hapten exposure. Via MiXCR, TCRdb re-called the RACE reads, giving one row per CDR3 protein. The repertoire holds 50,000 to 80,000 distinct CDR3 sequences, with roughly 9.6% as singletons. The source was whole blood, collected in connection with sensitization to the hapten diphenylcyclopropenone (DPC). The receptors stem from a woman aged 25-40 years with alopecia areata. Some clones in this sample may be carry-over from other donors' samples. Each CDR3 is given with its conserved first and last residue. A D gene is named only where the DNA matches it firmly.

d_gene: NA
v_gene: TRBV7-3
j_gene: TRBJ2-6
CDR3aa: CASNLGGSPSGANVLTF

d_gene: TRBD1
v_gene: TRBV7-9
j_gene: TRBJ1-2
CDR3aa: CASSRDRRGYTF

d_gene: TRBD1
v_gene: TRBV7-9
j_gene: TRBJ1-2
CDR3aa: CASSLALDRATSNYGYTF

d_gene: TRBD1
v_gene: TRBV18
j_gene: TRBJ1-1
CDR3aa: CASSQTGQGARTEAFF

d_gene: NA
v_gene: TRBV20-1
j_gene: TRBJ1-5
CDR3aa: CSAKSPAGGNQPQHF

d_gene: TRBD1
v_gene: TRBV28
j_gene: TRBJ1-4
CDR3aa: CASRTGEGKLFF

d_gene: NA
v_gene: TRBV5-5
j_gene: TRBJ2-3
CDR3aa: CASSSHWTATDTQYF

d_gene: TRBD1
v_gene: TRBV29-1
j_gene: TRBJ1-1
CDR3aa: CSIKGGTGKRWPEAFF

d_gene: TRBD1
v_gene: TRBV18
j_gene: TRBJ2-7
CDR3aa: CASSPADRPSYEQYF

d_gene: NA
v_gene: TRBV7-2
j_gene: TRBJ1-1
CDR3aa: CASSPHKNTEAFF

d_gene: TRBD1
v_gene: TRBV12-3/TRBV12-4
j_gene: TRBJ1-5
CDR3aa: CASSPSGQGNQPQHF

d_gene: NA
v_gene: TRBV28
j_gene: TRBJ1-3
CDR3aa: CASRGPGNTIYF

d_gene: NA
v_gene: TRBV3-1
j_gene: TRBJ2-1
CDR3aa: CASSQRDGGEQFF

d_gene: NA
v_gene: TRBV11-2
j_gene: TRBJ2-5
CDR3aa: CASSSTGTYQETQYF

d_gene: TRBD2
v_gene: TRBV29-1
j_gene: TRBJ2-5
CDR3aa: CSVGGLATKETQYF

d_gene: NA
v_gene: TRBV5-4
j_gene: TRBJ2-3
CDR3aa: CASSLGPREYTDTQYF

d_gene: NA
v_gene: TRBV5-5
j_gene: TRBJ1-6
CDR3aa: CASSGEGFGHSPLHF

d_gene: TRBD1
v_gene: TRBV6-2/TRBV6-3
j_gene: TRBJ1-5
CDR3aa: CASSRQGNQPQHF

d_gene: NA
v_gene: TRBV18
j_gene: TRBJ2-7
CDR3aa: CASSPGSAGDGEQYF

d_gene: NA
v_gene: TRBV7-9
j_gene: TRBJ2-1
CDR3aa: CASSLRGTAGTERFF

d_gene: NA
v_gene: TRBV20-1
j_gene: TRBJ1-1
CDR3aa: CSASRRGSGTEAFF

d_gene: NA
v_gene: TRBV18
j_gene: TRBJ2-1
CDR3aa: CASSIGGDEQFF

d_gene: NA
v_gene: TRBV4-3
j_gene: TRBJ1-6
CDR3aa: CASSQFRRVSLDSPLHF

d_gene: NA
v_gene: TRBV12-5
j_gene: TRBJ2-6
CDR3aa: CASGLGRISGANVLTF

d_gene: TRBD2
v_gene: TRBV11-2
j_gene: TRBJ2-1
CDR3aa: CAGSYSPGLAGWNEQFF

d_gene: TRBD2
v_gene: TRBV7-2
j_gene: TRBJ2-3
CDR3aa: CASSPSGGADTQYF

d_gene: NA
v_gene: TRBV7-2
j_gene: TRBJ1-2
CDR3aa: CASSRDSNYGYTF

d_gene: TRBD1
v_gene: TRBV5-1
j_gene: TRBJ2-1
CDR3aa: CASSPGQGFNEQFF

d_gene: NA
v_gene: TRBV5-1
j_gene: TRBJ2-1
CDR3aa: CASSFAGEQFF

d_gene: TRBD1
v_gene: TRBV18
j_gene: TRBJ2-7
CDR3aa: CASSLRRQGGFYEQYF

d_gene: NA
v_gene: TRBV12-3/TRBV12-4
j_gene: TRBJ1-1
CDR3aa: CASSRDIGRAFF

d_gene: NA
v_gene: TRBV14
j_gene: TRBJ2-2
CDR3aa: CASSQVQGTGELFF

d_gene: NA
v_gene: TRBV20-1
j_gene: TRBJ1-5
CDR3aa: CSARDASVKGTSQPQHF

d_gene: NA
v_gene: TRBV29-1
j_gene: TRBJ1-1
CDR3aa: CSVENPETTGIF

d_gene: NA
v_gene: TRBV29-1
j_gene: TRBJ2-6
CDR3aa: CSVGAASGANVLTF

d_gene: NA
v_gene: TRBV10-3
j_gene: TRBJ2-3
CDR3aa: CAISDGGIADTQYF

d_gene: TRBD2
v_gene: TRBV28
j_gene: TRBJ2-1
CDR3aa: CASSSSTSGGADEQFF

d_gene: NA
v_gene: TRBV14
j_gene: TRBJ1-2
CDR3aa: CASSQVLLYGYTF

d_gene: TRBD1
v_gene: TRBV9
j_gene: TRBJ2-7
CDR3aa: CASSVRQGNSEQYF